The next 27 T cell receptor beta chains were all read from a single sample in a study of blood T cell repertoires in COVID-19. Assay used: immunoSEQ multiplex PCR; TCRdb lists only in-frame clones, some missing. In the table there are 55,000 to 85,000 clones, about 70% of which are singletons. Material: peripheral blood. These receptors came from a man in his fifties or sixties with acute or convalescent COVID-19.

V is TRBV19 and J is TRBJ2-2, with 7 bases that match TRBD1. Germline V CDR1 and CDR2: LNHDA, SQIVND (reference sequence). The V gene end was trimmed by 10 bases and the J gene end by 5 bases; junction bases not matched to a gene: 7. The CDR3 extends over 13 amino acids. The DNA for the CDR3 is TGTGCCACTAGACAGGGTTCAACCGGGGAGCTGTTTTTT. This gives the protein CATRQGSTGELFF.

The rearrangement links TRBV9 to TRBJ1-3; no firm D call. In germline, CDR1 is SGDLS, CDR2 YYNGEE. This CDR3 contains 13 residues. Trimming removed 7 bases at V and 0 bases at J, with 8 bases between. The CDR3 protein is CASGESSGNTIYF. DNA for the CDR3: TGTGCCAGCGGGGAGAGCTCTGGAAACACCATATATTTT.

This chain joins TRBV5-1 and TRBJ2-7; tentatively, D is TRBD1 (6 bases). The ends were cut back, 3 bases at V and 0 bases at J, with 10 bases in the middle. From germline, CDR1 is SGHRS and CDR2 YFSETQ. This CDR3 spans 14 amino acids. DNA for the CDR3: TGCGCCAGCAGCTCTACAGGGAACTCCTACGAGCAGTACTTC. Translating gives CASSSTGNSYEQYF.

This clone is a singleton in its sample. The V and J genes are TRBV19 and TRBJ1-4; TRBD1 might be the D (6 bases). Germline CDR1 and CDR2: LNHDA and SQIVND (reference sequence). The CDR3 length is 15 residues. V was trimmed by 3 bases and J by 1 base, leaving 9 bases between them. CDR3 loop: CASSINRETNEKLFF. The CDR3 nucleotides read TGTGCCAGTAGTATCAACAGGGAAACTAATGAAAAACTGTTTTTT.

This clone is a singleton in its sample. The chain links TRBV15 to TRBJ1-4; D gene unclear. The CDR3 runs 16 residues. Germline values: CDR1 LNHNV, CDR2 YYDKDF (reference sequence). V was clipped by 0 bases and J by 8 bases, with 16 bases between them. The CDR3 loop reads CATSRDSAGFTEKLFF. In DNA, the CDR3 is TGTGCCACCAGCAGAGACTCGGCAGGATTTACGGAAAAACTGTTTTTT.

This clone was seen a few times. The gene calls are TRBV29-1 and TRBJ1-1; TRBD1 agrees at 8 bases. This CDR3 comprises 12 residues. The V and J ends lost 6 bases and 6 bases, in that order; junction bases with no gene match: 6. Looked up from germline, CDR1 is SQVTM and CDR2 is ANQGSEA. The CDR3 sequence: CSVTSGGSEAFF. CDR3 nucleotides: TGCAGCGTCACTTCAGGGGGCTCTGAAGCTTTCTTT.

The J gene is TRBJ1-1, the V gene TRBV2; D is possibly TRBD1 (5 bases). Germline V CDR1 and CDR2: SNHLY, FYNNEI. The V and J ends lost 6 bases and 0 bases respectively, with 14 bases between them. The CDR3 is 15 amino acids. In DNA form, the CDR3 reads TGTGCCAGCAGCTTCTCCTGGACACTGAACACTGAAGCTTTCTTT. Its protein product is CASSFSWTLNTEAFF.

Only a few counts were recorded for this clone. The V gene is TRBV10-3, the J gene TRBJ1-2; TRBD1 might be the D (5 bases). Trimming took 3 bases from V and 9 from J, leaving 8 bases between them. Germline loops: CDR1 ENHRY, CDR2 SYGVKD. The CDR3 has 11 residues. The CDR3, as DNA: TGTGCCATCAGTGACTCGGACAGCTACACCTTC. This codes for CAISDSDSYTF.

The chain is built from TRBV2 and TRBJ1-2; D may be TRBD1 (5 bases). This CDR3 contains 13 residues. V lost 8 bases to trimming and J lost 4 bases, with 14 bases between them. Germline V gives CDR1 SNHLY, CDR2 FYNNEI. The CDR3 sequence: CASGLGGAYGYTF. The DNA for the CDR3 is TGTGCCAGCGGATTAGGAGGGGCCTATGGCTACACCTTC.

V and J are TRBV3-1 (or the pseudogene TRBV3-2) and TRBJ2-2, with D uncertain. The CDR3 spans 14 residues. Trimming removed 1 base at V and 7 bases at J, with 10 bases between. Germline V gene sequence: CDR1 LGHDT, CDR2 YNNKEL (reference sequence). CDR3 DNA: TGTGCCAGCAGCCAAGCTAGGTTAGGCGGGGAGCTGTTTTTT. Its translation is CASSQARLGGELFF.

This clone occurred a few times. CDR3 in amino acids: CASSSTGLADDEQFF. The CDR3 region has the DNA TGTGCCAGCAGTTCCACGGGACTAGCGGACGATGAGCAGTTCTTC. The J gene is TRBJ2-1, the V gene TRBV6-5; 11 bases are a match to TRBD2. CDR1 and CDR2 from the germline V gene are MNHEY and SVGAGI. The CDR3 loop spans 15 amino acids. With V trimmed by 4 bases and J by 8 bases, 7 bases remained unmatched.

For this clone: At one end the junction does not follow the germline gene, possibly because of a read error. CDR3 sequence: CVSTPGGYNEQFF. In DNA, the CDR3 is TGTGTCAGTACCCCCGGGGGTTACAATGAGCAGTTCTTC. This chain links TRBV19 with TRBJ2-1; possibly TRBD2 for D (6 bases). The CDR3 length is 13 residues. Germline V CDR1 and CDR2: LNHDA, SQIVND (reference sequence).

The J gene is TRBJ1-1, the V gene TRBV7-9, with a possible D match to TRBD1 (6 bases). Germline V gene sequence: CDR1 SEHNR, CDR2 FQNEAQ (reference sequence). V lost 4 bases and J lost 8, with 17 bases in between. The CDR3 covers 14 residues. For the CDR3, the DNA is TGTGCCAGCAGCTCGCGTCTACACAGGGCCGAAGCTTTCTTT. This sequence encodes CASSSRLHRAEAFF. The full variable domain, completed using reference TRBV7-9 and TRBJ1-1, is DTGVSQNPRHKITKRGQNVTFRCDPISEHNRLYWYRQTLGQGPEFLTYFQNEAQLEKSRLLSDRFSAERPKGSFSTLEIQRTEQGDSAMYLCASSSRLHRAEAFFGQGTRLTVV.

This chain joins TRBV7-8 and TRBJ2-3, with D hard to call. Germline CDR1 is SGHVS and CDR2 is FQNEAQ. V was clipped by 5 bases and J by 2 bases, with 5 bases between them. The length of the CDR3 is 12 residues. The CDR3 spells CASSLHTDTQYF. As DNA, the CDR3 is TGTGCCAGCAGCCTACACACAGATACGCAGTATTTT.

This chain links TRBV9 with TRBJ1-4, with D perhaps matching TRBD1 (6 bases). Trimming took off 4 bases at V and 7 bases at J, with 17 bases between the two ends. This CDR3 has 15 amino acids. Germline-derived CDR1 and CDR2 are SGDLS and YYNGEE. CDR3 in amino acids: CASSLSTGSSEKLFF. The DNA for the CDR3 is TGTGCCAGCAGCCTCTCAACAGGGAGTAGTGAAAAACTGTTTTTT. Full variable domain (remainder filled in from reference TRBV9 and TRBJ1-4): DSGVTQTPKHLITATGQRVTLRCSPRSGDLSVYWYQQSLDQGLQFLIQYYNGEERAKGNILERFSAQQFPDLHSELNLSSLELGDSALYFCASSLSTGSSEKLFFGSGTQLSVL.

This chain joins TRBV6-6 and TRBJ1-1; 9 positions agree with TRBD1. CDR3 length: 15 amino acids. After removal of 5 bases from V and 5 bases from J, the junction contained 9 bases not matched to a gene. Germline-derived CDR1 and CDR2 are MNHNY and SVGAGI (reference sequence). CDR3 protein: CASSLGGDRVTEAFF. Here the CDR3 DNA reads TGTGCCAGCAGTCTGGGGGGGGACAGGGTGACTGAAGCTTTCTTT.

The chain has TRBV5-6 and TRBJ2-5; TRBD2 matches at 13 bases. V shed 3 bases and J 4 bases; nucleotides not matched to a gene: 6. The germline V gene has CDR1 SGHDT and CDR2 YYEEEE. CDR3 length equals 16 residues. CDR3 region: CASSSGLAGDLETQYF. CDR3 nucleotide sequence: TGTGCCAGCAGCTCCGGACTAGCGGGGGACTTAGAGACCCAGTACTTC.

This chain connects TRBV6-5 to TRBJ1-6; no clear D gene. The V gene's germline CDR1 is MNHEY and CDR2 SVGAGI. The CDR3 loop spans 13 amino acids. Between the trimmed V and J ends, which lost 8 bases and 4 bases, there was a span of 9 bases. The CDR3 sequence is CASADGYNSPLHF. The CDR3 DNA sequence: TGTGCCAGCGCCGACGGGTATAATTCACCCCTCCACTTT.

The genes are TRBV6-5 and TRBJ1-6; 7 nucleotides line up with TRBD1. Germline loops: CDR1 MNHEY, CDR2 SVGAGI. The V and J ends lost 6 bases and 9 bases, in that order; junction bases with no gene match: 11. The CDR3 sequence is 15 residues long. The CDR3 here is CASRQGRDSTSPLHF. The CDR3 region has the DNA TGTGCCAGCAGACAAGGCCGGGACAGCACTTCACCCCTCCACTTT.

This sequence joins TRBV7-9 and TRBJ2-3; unclear D gene. Between the trimmed V and J ends, which lost 2 bases and 2 bases, there was a span of 8 bases. This CDR3 contains 14 residues. CDR1 and CDR2 (germline): SEHNR, FQNEAQ (reference sequence). CDR3 nucleotide sequence: TGTGCCAGCAGCTTATCCACCTACACAGATACGCAGTATTTT. This sequence encodes CASSLSTYTDTQYF.

The CDR3 DNA sequence: TGCGCCAGCAGCTTGGAACCGGGGGGGCGAGTAGAGACCCAGTACTTC. Protein: CASSLEPGGRVETQYF. The chain combines TRBV5-1 with TRBJ2-5, with TRBD2 identical over 8 bases. The CDR3 loop spans 16 amino acids. V shed 0 bases and J 4 bases; nucleotides not matched to a gene: 8. Germline assignment: CDR1 SGHRS and CDR2 YFSETQ.

The chain employs TRBV20-1 and TRBJ2-1; D gene uncertain. This CDR3 is 10 amino acids long. The V gene's germline CDR1 is DFQATT and CDR2 SNEGSKA (reference sequence). Trimming left V 7 bases short and J 5 bases short, with 6 bases between. The CDR3 nucleotides read TGCAGTGTCCAGGACAATGAGCAGTTCTTC. Amino acids: CSVQDNEQFF.

The chain is built from TRBV20-1 and TRBJ2-7; 7 bases map to TRBD1. This CDR3 contains 11 residues. From germline, CDR1 is DFQATT and CDR2 SNEGSKA (reference sequence). Trimming at V came to 8 bases and at J to 2 bases, leaving 3 bases not matched to a gene. The CDR3 sequence is CSSGQTYEQYF. CDR3 nucleotides: TGCAGTTCGGGACAGACCTACGAGCAGTACTTC.

This rearrangement joins TRBV5-1 to TRBJ1-2, with D unclear. This CDR3 comprises 14 residues. V was pared by 2 bases and J by 5 bases, with 13 bases between. The germline gives CDR1 SGHRS, CDR2 YFSETQ. This chain's CDR3 is CASSLELASYGYTF. Written as DNA, the CDR3 is TGCGCCAGCAGCTTAGAGTTAGCCTCGTATGGCTACACCTTC. The whole variable domain, remainder taken from reference TRBV5-1 and TRBJ1-2, is KAGVTQTPRYLIKTRGQQVTLSCSPISGHRSVSWYQQTPGQGLQFLFEYFSETQRNKGNFPGRFSGRQFSNSRSEMNVSTLELGDSALYLCASSLELASYGYTFGSGTRLTVV.

CDR3 in DNA: TGTGCCAGCAGCCTAGGACTAGCGGGGGGGCAGAATGAGCAGTTCTTC. The encoded protein is CASSLGLAGGQNEQFF. The chain couples TRBV9 to TRBJ2-1; 15 bases are shared with TRBD2. J lost 7 bases, V lost 4 bases, and 6 bases had no gene match. This CDR3 comprises 16 residues. Germline-derived CDR1 and CDR2 are SGDLS and YYNGEE.

V usage is TRBV5-8 and J usage is TRBJ2-2; D not certain. Trimming stripped 0 bases from V and 0 bases from J, with 9 bases between. The CDR3 loop spans 16 amino acids. Germline loops: CDR1 SGHTS, CDR2 YDEGEE. Here the CDR3 reads CASSLAYVANTGELFF. DNA for the CDR3: TGTGCCAGCAGCTTGGCTTATGTCGCGAACACCGGGGAGCTGTTTTTT. The complete variable domain, with remaining parts taken from reference TRBV5-8 and TRBJ2-2, reads EAGVTQSPTHLIKTRGQQATLRCSPISGHTSVYWYQQALGLGLQFLLWYDEGEERNRGNFPPRFSGRQFPNYSSELNVNALELEDSALYLCASSLAYVANTGELFFGEGSRLTVL.

This clone was counted only a few times. V gene TRBV5-1 combines with J gene TRBJ2-7, with D perhaps matching TRBD1 (6 bases). Trimming removed 4 bases at V and 4 bases at J, with 15 bases between. The length of the CDR3 is 14 residues. Germline lookup yields CDR1 SGHRS and CDR2 YFSETQ. The CDR3 sequence is CASSPSRGWYEQYV. The CDR3 DNA reads TGCGCCAGCAGCCCTTCCAGGGGATGGTACGAGCAGTACGTC.